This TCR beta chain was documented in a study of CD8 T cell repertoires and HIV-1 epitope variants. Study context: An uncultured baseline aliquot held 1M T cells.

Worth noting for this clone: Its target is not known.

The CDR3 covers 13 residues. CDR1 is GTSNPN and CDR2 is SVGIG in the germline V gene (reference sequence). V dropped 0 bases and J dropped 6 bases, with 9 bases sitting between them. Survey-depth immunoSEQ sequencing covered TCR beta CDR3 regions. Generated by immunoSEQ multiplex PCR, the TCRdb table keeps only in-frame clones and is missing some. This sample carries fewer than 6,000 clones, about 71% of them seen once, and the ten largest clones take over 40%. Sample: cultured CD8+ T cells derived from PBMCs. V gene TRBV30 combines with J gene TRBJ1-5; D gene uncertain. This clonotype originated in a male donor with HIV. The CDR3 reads CAWSVRGLQPQHF. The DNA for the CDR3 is TGTGCCTGGAGTGTACGTGGTCTTCAGCCCCAGCATTTT.